The rows below give T cell receptor beta chains drawn from one sample of a study of early T cells in non-severe SARS-CoV-2 infection. Each CDR3 protein is one row after TCRdb ran MiXCR on the 5' RACE reads. The data contain about 57,000 distinct CDR3 sequences, roughly a tenth of them singletons. Sequenced sample: whole blood. All receptors come from an adult who was a healthcare worker with PCR-confirmed SARS-CoV-2 infection or an uninfected control (not recorded which). Both conserved end residues are part of each CDR3. A D gene is named only where the DNA matches it firmly. Clone size, where shown, is once, few, many, or a class for clones that have expanded.

cdr3_length: 16
j_call: TRBJ2-2
d_call: TRBD2
v_call: TRBV7-9
clone_size: few
cdr3_aa: CASSSSTGGQAGELFF
cdr3_nt: TGTGCCAGCAGCTCCTCAACGGGAGGGCAGGCCGGGGAGCTGTTTTTT

cdr3_length: 17
j_call: TRBJ2-5
d_call: TRBD2
v_call: TRBV9
clone_size: many
cdr3_aa: CASSVEWASGSPGTQYF
cdr3_nt: TGTGCCAGCAGCGTAGAATGGGCTAGCGGGAGCCCAGGGACCCAGTACTTC

cdr3_length: 15
j_call: TRBJ2-7
d_call: -
v_call: TRBV4-3
clone_size: few
cdr3_aa: CASSPDPRGTYEQYF
cdr3_nt: TGCGCCAGCAGCCCCGACCCTCGGGGCACCTACGAGCAGTACTTC

cdr3_length: 17
j_call: TRBJ2-1
d_call: TRBD2
v_call: TRBV18
clone_size: many
cdr3_aa: CASSELAGGLSYNEQFF
cdr3_nt: TGTGCCAGCTCAGAATTAGCGGGAGGCCTATCCTACAATGAGCAGTTCTTC

cdr3_length: 16
j_call: TRBJ2-1
d_call: TRBD2
v_call: TRBV7-6
clone_size: many
cdr3_aa: CASSPPPGLALNEQFF
cdr3_nt: TGTGCCAGCAGCCCCCCCCCGGGACTAGCGTTGAATGAGCAGTTCTTC

cdr3_length: 11
j_call: TRBJ2-1
d_call: -
v_call: TRBV20-1
clone_size: few
cdr3_aa: CSATPRYEQFF
cdr3_nt: TGCAGTGCTACTCCCCGGTATGAGCAGTTCTTC

cdr3_length: 14
j_call: TRBJ2-7
d_call: -
v_call: TRBV11-1
clone_size: -
cdr3_aa: CASSLGGVYPEQYF
cdr3_nt: TGTGCCAGCAGCTTAGGGGGAGTCTACCCCGAGCAGTACTTC

cdr3_length: 17
j_call: TRBJ2-1
d_call: -
v_call: TRBV7-2
clone_size: -
cdr3_aa: CASSRRDRVSSYNEQFF
cdr3_nt: TGTGCCAGCAGCCGCCGGGACCGAGTAAGCTCCTACAATGAGCAGTTCTTC

cdr3_length: 20
j_call: TRBJ2-1
d_call: TRBD2
v_call: TRBV5-1
clone_size: many
cdr3_aa: CASSSGLAGGSLSSYNEQFF
cdr3_nt: TGCGCCAGCAGCTCCGGACTAGCGGGAGGGTCCTTGAGCTCCTACAATGAGCAGTTCTTC

cdr3_length: 16
j_call: TRBJ2-5
d_call: TRBD2
v_call: TRBV6-2/TRBV6-3
clone_size: many
cdr3_aa: CASTYPGRGFQETQYF
cdr3_nt: TGTGCCAGCACCTACCCCGGGAGGGGTTTCCAAGAGACCCAGTACTTC

cdr3_length: 15
j_call: TRBJ2-3
d_call: -
v_call: TRBV5-1
clone_size: few
cdr3_aa: CASSPDPQRADTQYF
cdr3_nt: TGCGCCAGCAGCCCGGACCCACAGCGGGCAGATACGCAGTATTTT

cdr3_length: 14
j_call: TRBJ2-6
d_call: -
v_call: TRBV5-1
clone_size: -
cdr3_aa: CASNRDTGANVLTF
cdr3_nt: TGCGCCAGCAACCGGGACACAGGGGCCAACGTCCTGACTTTC

cdr3_length: 15
j_call: TRBJ2-4
d_call: -
v_call: TRBV7-2
clone_size: -
cdr3_aa: CASSSDRLAKNIQYF
cdr3_nt: TGTGCCAGCAGCTCGGACAGACTAGCCAAAAACATTCAGTACTTC

cdr3_length: 13
j_call: TRBJ2-2
d_call: -
v_call: TRBV7-9
clone_size: -
cdr3_aa: CASSTWDTGELFF
cdr3_nt: TGTGCCAGCAGCACCTGGGACACCGGGGAGCTGTTTTTT

cdr3_length: 13
j_call: TRBJ2-1
d_call: -
v_call: TRBV29-1
clone_size: -
cdr3_aa: CSVGRDSYNEQFF
cdr3_nt: TGCAGCGTTGGGAGGGACTCCTACAATGAGCAGTTCTTC

cdr3_length: 15
j_call: TRBJ2-2
d_call: -
v_call: TRBV19
clone_size: many
cdr3_aa: CASSNDFRDTGELFF
cdr3_nt: TGTGCCAGTAGTAACGACTTTAGGGACACCGGGGAGCTGTTTTTT

cdr3_length: 13
j_call: TRBJ2-5
d_call: -
v_call: TRBV20-1
clone_size: -
cdr3_aa: CSARDLVERTQYF
cdr3_nt: TGCAGTGCTAGAGATCTGGTTGAGAGGACCCAGTACTTC

cdr3_length: 14
j_call: TRBJ2-1
d_call: TRBD2
v_call: TRBV29-1
clone_size: many
cdr3_aa: CSVSLAGGPSEQFF
cdr3_nt: TGCAGCGTTTCTCTAGCGGGAGGGCCCAGTGAGCAGTTCTTC

cdr3_length: 14
j_call: TRBJ1-5
d_call: -
v_call: TRBV18
clone_size: few
cdr3_aa: CASSGDTFNQPQHF
cdr3_nt: TGTGCCAGCTCAGGGGACACCTTCAATCAGCCCCAGCATTTT

cdr3_length: 14
j_call: TRBJ2-1
d_call: -
v_call: TRBV20-1
clone_size: many
cdr3_aa: CSASGLDLSNEQFF
cdr3_nt: TGCAGTGCTAGCGGGCTAGACCTCTCCAATGAGCAGTTCTTC

cdr3_length: 12
j_call: TRBJ2-7
d_call: -
v_call: TRBV2
clone_size: many
cdr3_aa: CASSSGLDEQYF
cdr3_nt: TGTGCCAGCAGTTCCGGGCTCGACGAGCAGTACTTC

cdr3_length: 14
j_call: TRBJ1-1
d_call: TRBD1
v_call: TRBV20-1
clone_size: -
cdr3_aa: CSAYRQGLNTEAFF
cdr3_nt: TGCAGTGCCTACCGACAGGGGCTTAACACTGAAGCTTTCTTT

cdr3_length: 14
j_call: TRBJ1-4
d_call: -
v_call: TRBV7-9
clone_size: few
cdr3_aa: CASSVTVRGEKLFF
cdr3_nt: TGTGCCAGCAGCGTGACGGTCCGGGGTGAAAAACTGTTTTTT

cdr3_length: 16
j_call: TRBJ2-1
d_call: -
v_call: TRBV7-4
clone_size: many
cdr3_aa: CASSRLGGKDGNEQFF
cdr3_nt: TGTGCCAGCAGCAGACTCGGGGGAAAAGACGGCAATGAGCAGTTCTTC

cdr3_length: 16
j_call: TRBJ2-3
d_call: TRBD2
v_call: TRBV2
clone_size: -
cdr3_aa: CASSNSAGGPLLTQYF
cdr3_nt: TGTGCCAGCAGTAACTCAGCGGGAGGGCCTCTTCTTACGCAGTATTTT

cdr3_length: 12
j_call: TRBJ2-7
d_call: -
v_call: TRBV2
clone_size: many
cdr3_aa: CASSTGSYEQYF
cdr3_nt: TGTGCCAGCAGTACGGGCTCCTACGAGCAGTACTTC